The 10 T cell receptor beta chains below all came from one sample that was sequenced in a study of monozygotic twins with inflammatory bowel disease. TCRdb re-called the 5' RACE reads; every CDR3 protein appears as one record, without DNA. This repertoire comprises under 45,000 distinct CDR3 sequences; its ten largest clones make up 5.3%. Sequencing input: blood. The receptors derive from a human donor with ulcerative colitis or Crohn's disease, or a healthy co-twin of an affected twin (not recorded which).

CDR3: CASSADRAYGYTF. This rearrangement joins TRBV10-1 to TRBJ1-2; absent DNA, TCRdb's TRBD1 call cannot be checked. The CDR3 extends over 13 amino acids. Germline CDR1 WNHNN, CDR2 SYGVQD (reference sequence).

The chain combines TRBV6-5 with TRBJ1-4; TCRdb names TRBD1, which stays unverified in the absence of DNA. Germline CDR1 MNHEY, CDR2 SVGAGI. The CDR3 sequence is 13 residues long. The CDR3 loop reads CASSPPKSEILFF.

V is TRBV5-1 and J is TRBJ1-4; there is no DNA to check the TCRdb D call of TRBD1. The CDR3 has 15 amino acids. Germline V CDR1 and CDR2: SGHRS, YFSETQ. Here the CDR3 reads CASSTRGRRDEKLFF.

V is TRBV5-1 and J is TRBJ2-1; TCRdb's D call of TRBD1 is untestable without DNA. From germline, CDR1 is SGHRS and CDR2 YFSETQ. The CDR3 sequence is 15 residues long. The CDR3 protein is CASSLAEQGINEQFF.

V is TRBV14 and J is TRBJ1-2. Germline assignment: CDR1 SGHDN and CDR2 FVKESK. This CDR3 has 14 residues. Here the CDR3 reads CASSHQSANYGYTF.

The rearrangement joins TRBV20-1 to TRBJ1-1; the D call of TRBD1 rests on TCRdb alone, since no DNA is present to check it. Germline CDR1 DFQATT, CDR2 SNEGSKA (reference sequence). This CDR3 has 16 amino acids. The CDR3 spells CSESPHELGSWTEAFF.

The chain recombines TRBV6-2 or TRBV6-3 with TRBJ2-1; TCRdb names TRBD1, which stays unverified in the absence of DNA. Germline CDR1 is MNHEY and CDR2 is SVGEGT. The CDR3 runs to 14 residues. CDR3 amino acids: CASNYGNRANEQFF.

The genes are TRBV27 and TRBJ1-1. CDR3 length: 16 amino acids. Germline V lookup: CDR1 MNHEY, CDR2 SMNVEV (reference sequence). The CDR3 protein is CASSFSARHLNTEAFF.

The chain has TRBV20-1 and TRBJ2-7. Germline V gene data show CDR1 as DFQATT and CDR2 as SNEGSKA (reference sequence). The CDR3 extends over 13 amino acids. CDR3 residues: CSAYTPHSYEQYF.

J is TRBJ2-5 and V is TRBV20-1. Germline CDR1 and CDR2: DFQATT and SNEGSKA (reference sequence). CDR3 length equals 14 residues. CDR3 residues: CSARDWTGQETQYF.